Listed below are T cell receptor beta chains from one sample, sequenced in a study of Ad26.COV2.S vaccination and SARS-CoV-2 variants. Some clones are missing from TCRdb's copy, which holds only in-frame ones; the method was immunoSEQ multiplex PCR. Among a few hundred thousand clones listed, 90% were seen once. The sequenced sample was peripheral blood, obtained in a trial of Ad26.COV2.S vaccine versus placebo. These receptors were taken from a person between 18 and 65 years old who received the Ad26.COV2.S COVID-19 vaccine or a placebo. Both conserved end residues are part of each CDR3. A D gene is named only where the DNA matches it firmly. Expanded clones get a size class; other rows say once, few or many, or leave the size out.

abundance	v_gene	j_gene	len	d_gene	CDR3nt	CDR3aa
NA	TRBV3-1/TRBV3-2	TRBJ2-2	14	NA	TGTGCCAGCAGCCAAAGACTAGGGTCTGGGGAGCTGTTTTTT	CASSQRLGSGELFF
NA	TRBV2	TRBJ1-1	15	TRBD1	TGTGCCAGCAGTCCTACAGGGGGCGCGATCACTGAAGCTTTCTTT	CASSPTGGAITEAFF
NA	TRBV6-5	TRBJ1-2	14	NA	TGTGCCAGCAGTATACGGGACGGTAACTATGGCTACACCTTC	CASSIRDGNYGYTF
NA	TRBV6-2/TRBV6-3	TRBJ2-5	17	TRBD1	TGTGCCAGCAGTTATCGGCTTGGACAGGGTTTCGAGGAGACCCAGTACTTC	CASSYRLGQGFEETQYF
NA	TRBV5-4	TRBJ2-7	16	TRBD2	TGTGCCAGCAGCTTCCCGGGACTAGCGGGCACCTACGAGCAGTACTTC	CASSFPGLAGTYEQYF
once	TRBV7-2	TRBJ2-7	13	NA	TGTGCCAGCAGTTTCCGACTAGATCAAGAGCAGTACTTC	CASSFRLDQEQYF
NA	TRBV7-8	TRBJ2-3	13	NA	TGTGCCAGCGGACTGTTTAGCACAGATACGCAGTATTTT	CASGLFSTDTQYF
NA	TRBV7-2	TRBJ1-5	17	TRBD1	TGTGCCAGCAGCTCAGGGGGCGCGGGCGGGAGCAATCAGCCCCAGCATTTT	CASSSGGAGGSNQPQHF
few	TRBV19	TRBJ1-5	13	NA	TGTGCCAGTACCATGGGGGGCCGTCGGCCCCAGCATTTT	CASTMGGRRPQHF
NA	TRBV6-5	TRBJ2-1	15	TRBD1	TGTGCCAGCAGTTACGCGGGACAGGGAAAAGGTGAGCAGTTCTTC	CASSYAGQGKGEQFF
NA	TRBV5-6	TRBJ1-4	14	TRBD1	TGTGCCAGCAGAAAAGGACAGGGCGATGAAAAACTGTTTTTT	CASRKGQGDEKLFF
NA	TRBV6-2/TRBV6-3	TRBJ1-1	15	TRBD1	TGTGCCAGCAGTTCTCGACAGGGGGTGAACACTGAAGCTTTCTTT	CASSSRQGVNTEAFF
NA	TRBV7-2	TRBJ2-3	15	TRBD2	TGTGCCAGCAGCCCACTAGCGGGGGGCACAGATACGCAGTATTTT	CASSPLAGGTDTQYF
NA	TRBV7-2	TRBJ1-1	12	NA	TGTGCCAGCAGCTTAGGGTTAGGGTCAGCTTTCTTT	CASSLGLGSAFF
NA	TRBV27	TRBJ2-2	11	NA	TGTGCCAGCAAGAGCACCGGGGAGCTGTTTTTT	CASKSTGELFF
NA	TRBV19	TRBJ2-1	14	NA	TGTGCCAGTAGTCTATCACTAACCTACAATGAGCAGTTCTTC	CASSLSLTYNEQFF
NA	TRBV29-1	TRBJ2-1	11	NA	TGCAGCGTCACTTGGGACTTTGAGCAGTTCTTC	CSVTWDFEQFF
NA	TRBV12-3/TRBV12-4	TRBJ1-4	13	NA	TGTGCCAGCAGTTTAGCAACTAATGAAAAACTGTTTTTT	CASSLATNEKLFF
NA	TRBV23-1	TRBJ1-4	16	NA	TGCGCCAGCAGTCAACCGAATGACCGAAGTAATGAAAAACTGTTTTTT	CASSQPNDRSNEKLFF
NA	TRBV2	TRBJ2-4	15	TRBD2	TGTGCCAGCAGTGGAGAACGGCTAGCGGGGTCCCATCAGTACTTC	CASSGERLAGSHQYF
few	TRBV9	TRBJ1-5	15	NA	TGTGCCAGCAGCGAGTGGGGGTATAGCAATCAGCCCCAGCATTTT	CASSEWGYSNQPQHF
NA	TRBV7-2	TRBJ2-1	14	NA	TGTGCCAGCAGCTTAGCCCCCCCTAGATCTGAGCAGTTCTTC	CASSLAPPRSEQFF
few	TRBV27	TRBJ1-5	16	NA	TGTGCCAGCGCAATAAACAGGGTTAGTAGCAATCAGCCCCAGCATTTT	CASAINRVSSNQPQHF
NA	TRBV5-8	TRBJ1-2	16	NA	TGTGCCAGCAGCTTGTCACGTGGGGCTGAAGGTGAGGGCTACACCTTC	CASSLSRGAEGEGYTF
NA	TRBV2	TRBJ1-5	15	TRBD1	TGTGCCAGCAGAGTGGCGACAGGGATCGATCGGCCCCAGCATTTT	CASRVATGIDRPQHF
NA	TRBV10-2	TRBJ1-2	18	NA	TGCGCCAGCAGTGACCATATTGAGGACGGCGGGAGAGACTATGGCTACACCTTC	CASSDHIEDGGRDYGYTF
NA	TRBV27	TRBJ2-1	16	NA	TGTGCCAGCAGTTTATCCCCAGGAGAGGCCTACAATGAGCAGTTCTTC	CASSLSPGEAYNEQFF
NA	TRBV7-8	TRBJ1-1	15	NA	TGTGCCAGCAGCTTACGGCAGGCCACGAACACTGAAGCTTTCTTT	CASSLRQATNTEAFF
NA	TRBV7-2	TRBJ2-1	16	NA	TGTGCCAGCAGCCCGCCCGGGACCACCGGGTCGGGTGAGCAGTTCTTC	CASSPPGTTGSGEQFF
NA	TRBV12-5	TRBJ2-2	15	NA	TGTGCTAGTGGCGCCGGGACTTCGAACACCGGGGAGCTGTTTTTT	CASGAGTSNTGELFF
NA	TRBV5-1	TRBJ1-5	13	NA	TGCGCCAGCAGCTTTCGGGGCGATCAGCCCCAGCATTTT	CASSFRGDQPQHF
once	TRBV7-7	TRBJ2-2	19	TRBD2	TGTGCTAGCAGCTTAGGCGGGGGACTAGCGGGACTGGGGACCGGGGAGCTGTTTTTT	CASSLGGGLAGLGTGELFF
NA	TRBV30	TRBJ1-2	11	NA	TGTGCCTCGACTGAAAACTATGGCTACACCTTC	CASTENYGYTF
NA	TRBV28	TRBJ1-5	15	NA	TGTGCCAGCAGTTTGTCAGGGAGGGGGAATCAGCCCCAGCATTTT	CASSLSGRGNQPQHF
once	TRBV25-1	TRBJ2-1	16	TRBD2	TGTGCCAGCAGTGAATATAGGGTTAGCGGGAGTTTTGAGCAGTTCTTC	CASSEYRVSGSFEQFF
once	TRBV3-1/TRBV3-2	TRBJ1-2	16	NA	TGTGCCAGCAGCCAAGGTAATGGGGTGTTGGACTATGGCTACACCTTC	CASSQGNGVLDYGYTF
NA	TRBV10-3	TRBJ2-5	15	TRBD2	TGTGCCATCAGTGAACTAGCGGGAACACAAGAGACCCAGTACTTC	CAISELAGTQETQYF
NA	TRBV3-1/TRBV3-2	TRBJ1-2	17	NA	TGTGCCAGCAGCCAAGATTGGGACCGACCTTCAAACTATGGCTACACCTTC	CASSQDWDRPSNYGYTF
once	TRBV27	TRBJ2-7	14	TRBD2	TGTGCCAGCAGTTCGGGGGGTGGGTCCTACGAGCAGTACTTC	CASSSGGGSYEQYF
once	TRBV7-2	TRBJ2-5	14	TRBD2	TGTGCCAGCAGCTTAAGACTAGCGACAGAGACCCAGTACTTC	CASSLRLATETQYF
NA	TRBV18	TRBJ2-7	12	NA	TGTGCCAGCTCATCCCAGGGATACGAGCAGTACTTC	CASSSQGYEQYF
NA	TRBV3-1/TRBV3-2	TRBJ2-7	17	TRBD2	TGTGCCAGCAGCCCACCCGGGACTAGCGGCTTCTCCTACGAGCAGTACTTC	CASSPPGTSGFSYEQYF
NA	TRBV27	TRBJ2-3	13	NA	TGTGCCAGCCGGACCCACCTTATGGATACGCAGTATTTT	CASRTHLMDTQYF
NA	TRBV30	TRBJ2-1	12	NA	TGTGCCTGGAGTGTATCCAACAATGAGCAGTTCTTC	CAWSVSNNEQFF
NA	TRBV27	TRBJ2-7	15	TRBD2	TGTGCCAGCAGTTTTGGGCTAGCGGGAGTCTACGAGCAGTACTTC	CASSFGLAGVYEQYF
NA	TRBV19	TRBJ1-4	14	TRBD1	TGTGCCAGTAGTACCACAGGGGGGACGGAAAAACTGTTTTTT	CASSTTGGTEKLFF
NA	TRBV30	TRBJ2-3	14	NA	TGTGCCTGGACTGGCGGAGGTAGCACAGATACGCAGTATTTT	CAWTGGGSTDTQYF
NA	TRBV19	TRBJ2-6	13	NA	TGTGCCAGTAGCTGGACAGGGGCCAACGTCCTGACTTTC	CASSWTGANVLTF
NA	TRBV29-1	TRBJ2-1	14	TRBD2	TGCAGCGGACTAGCGGGAGAGGTTAGGAATGAGCAGTTCTTC	CSGLAGEVRNEQFF
NA	TRBV18	TRBJ2-1	13	NA	TGTGCCAGCTCGCCCAAGGGGAGGAATGAGCAGTTCTTC	CASSPKGRNEQFF
NA	TRBV29-1	TRBJ2-2	16	TRBD2	TGCAGCGTCGTCATCCCGGGACTACTGGGGGCCGGGGAGCTGTTTTTT	CSVVIPGLLGAGELFF
NA	TRBV19	TRBJ1-5	15	NA	TGTGCCAGTAGTACACCCGGGACGGGGAATCAGCCCCAGCATTTT	CASSTPGTGNQPQHF
NA	TRBV7-8	TRBJ1-2	14	NA	TGTGCCAGCAGCGCAGGACAAGACGACTATGGCTACACCTTC	CASSAGQDDYGYTF
NA	TRBV19	TRBJ2-1	18	TRBD1	TGTGCCAGTAGTCCCCGATGGGAGAGGGACAGGGGGCGCAATGAGCAGTTCTTC	CASSPRWERDRGRNEQFF
NA	TRBV6-1	TRBJ2-3	15	NA	TGTGCCAGCAGTGAAGCGGGCAGGGCTAGCGATACGCAGTATTTT	CASSEAGRASDTQYF